This T cell receptor (beta chain) was captured in a study of T cell changes during pregnancy in multiple sclerosis. The protocol was immunoSEQ multiplex PCR, while the TCRdb copy is restricted to in-frame clones and leaves out a portion. In the table there are tens of thousands of clones, 85% to 95% of which are singletons. This TCR was recovered from a female donor with multiple sclerosis, enrolled in a pregnancy study. Source: peripheral blood, taken after pregnancy.

The CDR3 nucleotides are TGTGCCAGCAGCTTGGGACAGTATTCCTACGAGCAGTACTTC. It specifies CASSLGQYSYEQYF. V and J are TRBV14 and TRBJ2-7, with 7 positions matching TRBD1. After removal of 5 bases from V and 1 base from J, the junction contained 5 bases not matched to a gene. Germline V CDR1 and CDR2: SGHDN, FVKESK. The CDR3 has 14 amino acids.